This T cell receptor (beta chain) emerged from a study of follicular helper T cells after annual influenza vaccination. Generated by immunoSEQ multiplex PCR, the TCRdb table keeps only in-frame clones and is missing some. Of 2,000 to 3,000 clones in the sample, 70% to 90% are singletons; the top ten hold about 3%. The sample's time point: 2014-2015 season, pre-vaccination. The TCR sequence derives from an adult who received the influenza vaccine. The source material was CXCR5+ CD38+ circulating T follicular helper cells from blood, sampled on the day of influenza vaccination. Subset of the sample: circulating Tfh, non-naive CD4+CXCR5+PD-1+ (ICOS+CD38+ or ICOS-CD38-).

CDR3 loop: CASSEASGGTSNEQYF. CDR3 bases: TGTGCCAGCAGTGAAGCCTCAGGGGGGACTAGTAATGAGCAGTACTTC. The J gene is TRBJ2-7, the V gene TRBV6-1; D might be TRBD2 (8 bases). The CDR3 contains 16 residues. Germline-derived CDR1 and CDR2 are MNHNS and SASEGT. Trimming left V 0 bases short and J 7 bases short, with 19 bases between.